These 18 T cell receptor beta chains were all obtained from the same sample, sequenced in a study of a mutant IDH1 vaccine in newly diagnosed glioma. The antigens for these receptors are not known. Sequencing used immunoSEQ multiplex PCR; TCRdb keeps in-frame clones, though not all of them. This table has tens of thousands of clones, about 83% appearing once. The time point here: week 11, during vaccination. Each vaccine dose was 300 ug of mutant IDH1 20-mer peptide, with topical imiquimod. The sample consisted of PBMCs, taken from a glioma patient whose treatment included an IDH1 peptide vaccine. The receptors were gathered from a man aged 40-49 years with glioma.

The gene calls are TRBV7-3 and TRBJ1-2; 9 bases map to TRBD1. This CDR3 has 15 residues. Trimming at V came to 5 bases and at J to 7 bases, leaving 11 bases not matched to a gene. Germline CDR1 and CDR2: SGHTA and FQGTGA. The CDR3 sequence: CASSPTVQGAGGYTF. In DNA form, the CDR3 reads TGTGCCAGCAGCCCGACGGTACAGGGGGCGGGTGGCTACACCTTC.

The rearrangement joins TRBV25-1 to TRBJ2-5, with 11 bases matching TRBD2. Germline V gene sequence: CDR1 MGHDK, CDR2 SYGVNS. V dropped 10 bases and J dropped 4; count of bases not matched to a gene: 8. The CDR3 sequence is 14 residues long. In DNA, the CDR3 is TGTGCCACCACACTAGCGGGAGTAGTAGAGACCCAGTACTTC. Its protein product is CATTLAGVVETQYF.

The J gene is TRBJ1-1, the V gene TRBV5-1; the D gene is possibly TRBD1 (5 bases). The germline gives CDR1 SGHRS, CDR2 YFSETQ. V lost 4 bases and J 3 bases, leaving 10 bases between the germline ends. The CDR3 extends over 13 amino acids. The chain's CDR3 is CASSGTAYTEAFF. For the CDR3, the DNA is TGCGCCAGCAGCGGGACGGCCTACACTGAAGCTTTCTTT.

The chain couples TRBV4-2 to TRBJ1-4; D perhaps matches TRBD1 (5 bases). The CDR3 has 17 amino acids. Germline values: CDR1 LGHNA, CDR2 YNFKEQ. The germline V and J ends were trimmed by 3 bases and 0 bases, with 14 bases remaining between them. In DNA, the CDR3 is TGTGCCAGCAGCCAGATAAGACAGCTTGCAACTAATGAAAAACTGTTTTTT. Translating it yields CASSQIRQLATNEKLFF.

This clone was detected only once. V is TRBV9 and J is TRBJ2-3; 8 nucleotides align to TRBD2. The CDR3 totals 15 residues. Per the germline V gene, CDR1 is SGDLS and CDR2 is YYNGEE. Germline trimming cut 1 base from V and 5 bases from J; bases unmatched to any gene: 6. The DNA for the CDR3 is TGTGCCAGCAGCGTAAGCGGGAGTGAAGGAGATACGCAGTATTTT. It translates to CASSVSGSEGDTQYF.

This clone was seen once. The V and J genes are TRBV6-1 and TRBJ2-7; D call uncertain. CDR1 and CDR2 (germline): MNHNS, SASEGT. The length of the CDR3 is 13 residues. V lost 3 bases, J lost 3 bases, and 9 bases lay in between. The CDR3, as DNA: TGTGCCAGCAGTGACCCCGGCTTCTACGAGCAGTACTTC. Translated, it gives CASSDPGFYEQYF.

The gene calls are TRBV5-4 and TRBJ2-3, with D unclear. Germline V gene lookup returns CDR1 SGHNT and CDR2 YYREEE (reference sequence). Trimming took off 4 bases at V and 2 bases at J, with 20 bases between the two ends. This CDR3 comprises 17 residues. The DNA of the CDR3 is TGTGCCAGCAGCGTGTTTCTTGGACCAATTTACACAGATACGCAGTATTTT. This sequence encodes CASSVFLGPIYTDTQYF.

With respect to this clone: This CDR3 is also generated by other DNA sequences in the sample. CDR3 DNA: TGCGCCAGCAGCTTTGAGGGGAACACTGAAGCTTTCTTT. It codes for CASSFEGNTEAFF. The chain has TRBV5-1 and TRBJ1-1; D uncertain. The CDR3 length is 13 residues. The V and J ends lost 2 bases and 1 base respectively, with 6 bases between them. Germline V gene data show CDR1 as SGHRS and CDR2 as YFSETQ.

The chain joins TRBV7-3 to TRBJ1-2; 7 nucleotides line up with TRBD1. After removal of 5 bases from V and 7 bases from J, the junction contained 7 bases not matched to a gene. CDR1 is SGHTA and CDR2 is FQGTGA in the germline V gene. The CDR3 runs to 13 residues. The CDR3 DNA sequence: TGTGCCAGCAGCCTTACTCAGGGGGTTGGCTACACCTTC. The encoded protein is CASSLTQGVGYTF.

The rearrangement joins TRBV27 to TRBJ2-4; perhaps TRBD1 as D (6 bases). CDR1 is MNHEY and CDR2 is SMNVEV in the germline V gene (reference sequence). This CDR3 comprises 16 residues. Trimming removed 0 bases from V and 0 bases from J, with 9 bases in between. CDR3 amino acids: CASSLSGGLAKNIQYF. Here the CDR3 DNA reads TGTGCCAGCAGTTTATCAGGGGGTTTAGCCAAAAACATTCAGTACTTC.

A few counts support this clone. The CDR3 DNA sequence: TGTGCCAGCATCGGAGTCGGGACAGGGGGTGTCTATGGCTACACCTTC. It specifies CASIGVGTGGVYGYTF. The V and J genes are TRBV9 and TRBJ1-2; 11 bases line up with TRBD1. Trimming took 6 bases from V and 4 from J; bases not matched to a gene: 11. The CDR3 consists of 16 residues. CDR1 SGDLS and CDR2 YYNGEE come from the germline V gene.

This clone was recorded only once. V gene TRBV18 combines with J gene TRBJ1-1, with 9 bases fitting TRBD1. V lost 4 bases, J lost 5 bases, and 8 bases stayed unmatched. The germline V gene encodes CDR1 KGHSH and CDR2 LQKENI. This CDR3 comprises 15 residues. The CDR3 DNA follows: TGTGCCAGCTCACGCACCGGACAGGGGCTGACTGAAGCTTTCTTT. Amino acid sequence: CASSRTGQGLTEAFF.

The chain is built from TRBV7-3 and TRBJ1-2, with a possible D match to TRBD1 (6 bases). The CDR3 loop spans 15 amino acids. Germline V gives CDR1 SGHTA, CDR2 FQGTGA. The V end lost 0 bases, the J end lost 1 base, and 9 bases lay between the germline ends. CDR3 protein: CASSLTRDNNYGYTF. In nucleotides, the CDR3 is TGTGCCAGCAGCTTAACGAGGGACAATAACTATGGCTACACCTTC.

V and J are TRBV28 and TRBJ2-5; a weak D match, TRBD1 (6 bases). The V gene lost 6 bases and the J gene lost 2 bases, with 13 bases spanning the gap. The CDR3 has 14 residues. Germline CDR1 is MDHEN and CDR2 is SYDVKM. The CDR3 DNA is TGTGCCAGCAGCGAGGGACATGCACAAGAGACCCAGTACTTC. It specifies CASSEGHAQETQYF.

In DNA, the CDR3 is TGTGCCATCAGTGAGTCCGACTGGGGGGTAGCAGAGACCCAGTACTTC. Translating gives CAISESDWGVAETQYF. J is TRBJ2-5 and V is TRBV10-3; D possibly corresponds to TRBD2 (6 bases). CDR1 is ENHRY and CDR2 is SYGVKD in the germline V gene. V lost 0 bases, J lost 4 bases, and 15 bases lay in between. The CDR3 consists of 16 residues.

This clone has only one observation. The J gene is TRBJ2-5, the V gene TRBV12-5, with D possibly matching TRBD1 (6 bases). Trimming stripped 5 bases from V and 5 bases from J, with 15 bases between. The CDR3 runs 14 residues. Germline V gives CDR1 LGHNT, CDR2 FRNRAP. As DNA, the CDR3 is TGTGCTAGTGGTGGGGGCCCGCTTAAGGAGACCCAGTACTTC. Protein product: CASGGGPLKETQYF.

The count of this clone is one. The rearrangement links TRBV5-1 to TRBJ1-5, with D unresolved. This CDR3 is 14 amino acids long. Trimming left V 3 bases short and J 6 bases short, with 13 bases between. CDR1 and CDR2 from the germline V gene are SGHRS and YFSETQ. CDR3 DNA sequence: TGCGCCAGCAGCTCGGTACTCCCCTGTCAGCCCCAGCATTTT. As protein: CASSSVLPCQPQHF.

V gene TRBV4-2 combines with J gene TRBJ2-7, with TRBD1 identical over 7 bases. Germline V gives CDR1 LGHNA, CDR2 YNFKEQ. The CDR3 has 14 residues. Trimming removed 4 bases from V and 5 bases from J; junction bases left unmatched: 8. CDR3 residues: CASSLNDRANEQYF. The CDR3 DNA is TGTGCCAGCAGCCTCAACGACAGGGCGAACGAGCAGTACTTC.